This T cell receptor (beta chain) was recorded in a study of blood T cell repertoires in COVID-19. Assay used: immunoSEQ multiplex PCR; TCRdb lists only in-frame clones, some missing. The sample carries around 360,000 clones, around 87% recorded once. Trimming shortened V by 4 bases and J by 0 bases, and 6 bases separated the two germline ends. This CDR3 has 13 residues. Per germline, CDR1 MNHEY and CDR2 SMNVEV (reference sequence). This chain joins TRBV27 and TRBJ1-1, with no clear D. This receptor was obtained from a woman aged 25 to 39 with COVID-19, enrolled during active disease. The sample comprised peripheral blood. CDR3 in amino acids: CASSSTMNTEAFF. CDR3 nucleotides: TGTGCCAGCAGTTCGACAATGAACACTGAAGCTTTCTTT.